This passage covers 25 T cell receptor beta chains from one sample sequenced in a study of Ad26.COV2.S vaccination and SARS-CoV-2 variants. Described treatment: some 19 received Ad26.COV2.S at low or high dose, single or two shots; five or six received placebo; per-sample allocation not given. The samples date from day 63 after the first vaccine or placebo injection. Generated by immunoSEQ multiplex PCR, the TCRdb table keeps only in-frame clones and is missing some. The sample contains 350,000 to 500,000 clones, 90% of which appear only once. The material was peripheral blood, obtained in a trial of Ad26.COV2.S vaccine versus placebo. These receptor sequences come from a person between 18 and 59 years old who received the Ad26.COV2.S COVID-19 vaccine or a placebo.

The chain has TRBV19 and TRBJ1-5; TRBD1 is a possible D gene (5 bases). The germline V and J ends were trimmed by 5 bases and 4 bases, with 15 bases remaining between them. The CDR3 spans 15 residues. CDR1 LNHDA and CDR2 SQIVND come from the germline V gene (reference sequence). This CDR3 is CASSGPREGNQPQHF. CDR3 coding DNA: TGTGCCAGTAGTGGCCCCCGGGAGGGGAATCAGCCCCAGCATTTT.

The V and J genes are TRBV5-6 and TRBJ2-5, with D tentatively TRBD1 (6 bases). The V gene's germline CDR1 is SGHDT and CDR2 YYEEEE. V dropped 3 bases and J dropped 7 bases, with 16 bases sitting between them. The CDR3 contains 14 residues. The CDR3 loop is CASSYQQGEGTQYF. DNA for the CDR3: TGTGCCAGCAGCTATCAACAGGGAGAGGGGACCCAGTACTTC.

This chain joins TRBV10-3 and TRBJ1-1; D gene unclear. V gave up 4 bases and J gave up 1 base, with 7 bases separating them. The CDR3 extends over 13 amino acids. Germline V gives CDR1 ENHRY, CDR2 SYGVKD. CDR3 loop: CAISGRENTEAFF. CDR3 bases: TGTGCCATCAGTGGGCGGGAGAACACTGAAGCTTTCTTT.

The rearrangement links TRBV6-5 to TRBJ1-2, with unresolved D. The V and J ends lost 7 bases and 4 bases respectively, with 10 bases between them. The CDR3 is 12 residues long. CDR1 is MNHEY, CDR2 SVGAGI, per germline. CDR3 in DNA: TGTGCCAGCAACCCCGTATTCTATGGCTACACCTTC. Encoded protein: CASNPVFYGYTF.

The gene calls are TRBV6-2 or TRBV6-3 and TRBJ2-3, with D tentatively TRBD2 (6 bases). Germline V gives CDR1 MNHEY, CDR2 SVGEGT. Trimming left V 2 bases short and J 2 bases short, with 23 bases between. The CDR3 has 19 amino acids. In DNA, the CDR3 is TGTGCCAGCAGTTACGACCGACGCGAGACGCCTAGCGTCACAGATACGCAGTATTTT. This sequence encodes CASSYDRRETPSVTDTQYF.

The V and J genes are TRBV15 and TRBJ1-2; D not resolved. Germline V gene lookup returns CDR1 LNHNV and CDR2 YYDKDF (reference sequence). The length of the CDR3 is 14 residues. Between the trimmed V and J ends, which lost 4 bases and 8 bases, there was a span of 17 bases. CDR3 bases: TGTGCCACCAGCACCCTAGGTCACGACGGAGGCTACACCTTC. Protein product: CATSTLGHDGGYTF.

The chain has TRBV7-6 and TRBJ1-1; D is ambiguous. This CDR3 region has 12 residues. Trimming shortened V by 5 bases and J by 11 bases, and 15 bases separated the two germline ends. CDR1 is SGHVS, CDR2 FNYEAQ, per germline. The CDR3 here is CASSPAGFEAFF. CDR3 bases: TGTGCCAGCAGCCCCGCTGGCTTTGAGGCTTTCTTT.

This clone was observed a few times. This chain connects TRBV7-9 to TRBJ1-1; TRBD1 matches at 9 bases. V shed 4 bases and J 3 bases; nucleotides not matched to a gene: 12. In germline, CDR1 is SEHNR, CDR2 FQNEAQ (reference sequence). This CDR3 comprises 17 residues. The CDR3 coding sequence is TGTGCCAGCAGCTACCCGTTGGACAGGGGTACGGACACTGAAGCTTTCTTT. Translated, it gives CASSYPLDRGTDTEAFF.

J is TRBJ2-7 and V is TRBV28; 7 nucleotides line up with TRBD2. The germline V gene encodes CDR1 MDHEN and CDR2 SYDVKM. The CDR3 is 17 amino acids. The junction had 11 bases not matched to a gene; V was cut back by 3 bases and J by 0 bases. CDR3: CASSLSSGGISSYEQYF. Written as DNA, the CDR3 is TGTGCCAGCAGTTTGTCTAGCGGAGGTATCAGCTCCTACGAGCAGTACTTC.

The table lists this clone with a count of one. The CDR3 coding sequence is TGTGCCAGCAGCTTTGTTTTAGGAGTTGGACAAGAGACCCAGTACTTC. Its protein product is CASSFVLGVGQETQYF. The chain uses TRBV11-2 and TRBJ2-5; D call uncertain. This CDR3 region has 16 residues. The ends were cut back, 3 bases at V and 2 bases at J, with 16 bases in the middle. The germline gives CDR1 SGHAT, CDR2 FQNNGV.

The CDR3 loop is CASSRLADNEQFF. The CDR3 coding sequence is TGTGCCAGCAGCCGACTAGCGGACAATGAGCAGTTCTTC. V and J are TRBV6-2 or TRBV6-3 and TRBJ2-1, with 9 bases that match TRBD2. The trim removed 6 bases at V and 5 bases at J, leaving 2 bases unmatched. Looked up from germline, CDR1 is MNHEY and CDR2 is SVGEGT. CDR3 size: 13 residues.

The V gene is TRBV9, the J gene TRBJ1-6, with D maybe TRBD1 (6 bases). This CDR3 spans 15 amino acids. The V gene lost 3 bases and the J gene lost 3 bases, with 10 bases spanning the gap. Germline V gene lookup returns CDR1 SGDLS and CDR2 YYNGEE. CDR3 loop: CASSDRDNYNSPLHF. The CDR3 nucleotides are TGTGCCAGCAGCGACCGGGACAACTATAATTCACCCCTCCACTTT.

V usage is TRBV9 and J usage is TRBJ2-7; D remains unclear. Germline CDR1 is SGDLS and CDR2 is YYNGEE. Trimming removed 4 bases at V and 0 bases at J, with 11 bases between. The CDR3 spans 14 residues. CDR3 bases: TGTGCCAGCAGCCTAAGACTCGGCTCCTACGAGCAGTACTTC. It codes for CASSLRLGSYEQYF.

A single count supports this clone. The chain employs TRBV9 and TRBJ1-2; the match to TRBD1 covers 12 bases. The CDR3 is 15 amino acids. Germline lookup yields CDR1 SGDLS and CDR2 YYNGEE. The junction had 7 bases not matched to a gene; V was cut back by 3 bases and J by 7 bases. The CDR3 sequence is CASSASGTGGSGYTF. The CDR3 coding sequence is TGTGCCAGCAGCGCCTCCGGGACAGGGGGCAGTGGCTACACCTTC.

V usage is TRBV19 and J usage is TRBJ2-3, with D possibly matching TRBD1 (5 bases). This CDR3 is 19 amino acids long. Germline values: CDR1 LNHDA, CDR2 SQIVND (reference sequence). V lost 1 base and J 1 base, leaving 21 bases between the germline ends. CDR3 loop: CASSIAPPRQSLGTDTQYF. The CDR3 DNA is TGTGCCAGTAGTATAGCTCCGCCTCGACAGAGTTTAGGCACAGATACGCAGTATTTT.

A remark on this clone: This CDR3 is also generated by other DNA sequences in the sample. The chain combines TRBV24-1 with TRBJ2-7; no definite D call. The germline gives CDR1 KGHDR, CDR2 SFDVKD. Trimming removed 5 bases from V and 0 bases from J, with 4 bases in between. The CDR3 loop spans 12 amino acids. The CDR3 DNA follows: TGTGCCACCAGTGGCGGCTCCTACGAGCAGTACTTC. This encodes CATSGGSYEQYF.

The rearrangement joins TRBV6-4 to TRBJ1-2; D is unresolved. Between the trimmed V and J ends, which lost 0 bases and 7 bases, there was a span of 15 bases. Germline V gene data show CDR1 as MRHNA and CDR2 as SNTAGT. CDR3 size: 15 residues. CDR3 residues: CASSDSPGSYGGYTF. The CDR3 DNA reads TGTGCCAGCAGTGACTCGCCAGGAAGTTACGGTGGCTACACCTTC.

The J gene is TRBJ2-2, the V gene TRBV27; 12 positions match TRBD2. Germline V gene data show CDR1 as MNHEY and CDR2 as SMNVEV (reference sequence). The CDR3 runs to 16 residues. V dropped 8 bases and J dropped 4; count of bases not matched to a gene: 8. The CDR3 here is CASRLAGESGTGELFF. The DNA of the CDR3 is TGTGCCAGCCGACTAGCGGGAGAAAGCGGCACCGGGGAGCTGTTTTTT.

The chain has TRBV5-8 and TRBJ2-1; tentatively, D is TRBD1 or TRBD2 (5 bases each). V was clipped by 4 bases and J by 4 bases, with 18 bases between them. The CDR3 spans 16 residues. Germline V lookup: CDR1 SGHTS, CDR2 YDEGEE. The CDR3 loop reads CASSITGPQTYNEQFF. In DNA form, the CDR3 reads TGTGCCAGCAGCATAACGGGACCGCAGACGTACAATGAGCAGTTCTTC.

The J gene is TRBJ2-3, the V gene TRBV7-9, with D tentatively TRBD1 (5 bases). V was trimmed by 4 bases and J by 11 bases, leaving 19 bases between them. Looked up from germline, CDR1 is SEHNR and CDR2 is FQNEAQ (reference sequence). The CDR3 runs to 14 residues. Written as DNA, the CDR3 is TGTGCCAGCAGCTCCGGGCCCCCAGGGTTGGGGCAGTATTTT. The encoded protein is CASSSGPPGLGQYF.

This rearrangement joins TRBV6-2 or TRBV6-3 to TRBJ2-7; weak D call: TRBD2 (5 bases). The CDR3 extends over 15 amino acids. Trimming shortened V by 0 bases and J by 0 bases, and 9 bases separated the two germline ends. Germline V gene data show CDR1 as MNHEY and CDR2 as SVGEGT. In nucleotides, the CDR3 is TGTGCCAGCAGTTACTCTGGAGGTAGCTCCTACGAGCAGTACTTC. This translates into CASSYSGGSSYEQYF.

The chain links TRBV5-1 to TRBJ1-1; possible D gene TRBD1, 5 bases. This CDR3 has 15 amino acids. The germline gives CDR1 SGHRS, CDR2 YFSETQ. Trimming cost V 2 bases and J 4 bases, with 15 bases left between them. The CDR3 DNA is TGCGCCAGCAGCTTACAGGACACTGGTATCACTGAAGCTTTCTTT. This translates into CASSLQDTGITEAFF.

This clone was observed a single time. The CDR3 ends on some other residue instead of the conserved phenylalanine or tryptophan, so this is likely a read error. It is unclear where the CDR3 begins or ends on the DNA, so no DNA is shown, and the CDR3 is as TCRdb lists it. The J gene is TRBJ1-1, the V gene TRBV27; the DNA was not used to check the table's D call, TRBD1. The germline V gene encodes CDR1 MNHEY and CDR2 SMNVEV (reference sequence). The CDR3 is 13 residues long, ends included. The CDR3 sequence: CASSLSQGSVGMV.

This clone showed up just a few times. V is TRBV21-1 and J is TRBJ2-6; the DNA was not compared with TRBD2, the D call given in the table. TRBV21-1 is assigned pseudogene status. The CDR3 is 19 amino acids. The CDR3, as DNA: TGTGCCAGCAGCGTACCGGCTAGCGGGAGACTCTCTGGGGCCAACGTCCTGACTTTC. Protein sequence: CASSVPASGRLSGANVLTF.

This clone was detected only once. The genes are TRBV6-2 or TRBV6-3 and TRBJ2-7; possibly TRBD2 for D (5 bases). Germline V gene sequence: CDR1 MNHEY, CDR2 SVGEGT. V shed 0 bases and J shed 6 bases, with 12 bases lying between them. This CDR3 has 14 amino acids. The CDR3 region is CASSYSRALGEQYF. DNA for the CDR3: TGTGCCAGCAGTTACTCGAGGGCCCTGGGCGAGCAGTACTTC.